This TCR beta chain is drawn from a study of shared T cell receptors in the human thymus. Some clones are missing from TCRdb's copy, which holds only in-frame ones; the method was immunoSEQ multiplex PCR. The sample records around 730,000 clones, roughly 88% being singletons. Another study also made use of these data, one on human thymus T cells.

Sequencing was performed on thymocytes. The TCR sequence derives from a girl less than two years old with a congenital heart defect.

The CDR3 protein is CAWIRGTMNTEAFF. The CDR3 DNA sequence: TGTGCCTGGATAAGGGGGACCATGAACACTGAAGCTTTCTTT. The rearrangement links TRBV30 to TRBJ1-1, with a possible D match to TRBD1 (6 bases). This CDR3 spans 14 amino acids. In germline, CDR1 is GTSNPN, CDR2 SVGIG (reference sequence). V dropped 4 bases and J dropped 0 bases, with 12 bases sitting between them.